What follows are 13 T cell receptor beta chains derived from one specimen sequenced in a study of T cells after yellow fever vaccination (dated by TCRdb to about 2019). Per the publication, the treatment or condition label means: live attenuated yellow fever vaccine strain. To prepare the library, 5' RACE was applied. TCRdb records Illumina HiSeq 2500 as the sequencer. TCRdb handled the public reads itself, with Q25 trimming in fastp and clone calling in MiXCR, and kept productive beta chains. For every CDR3 protein sequence, its rows merge into one entry that carries the most common genes and DNA. The sample data list about 330,000 distinct CDR3 sequences, and approximately 8% of these were observed just once. The top ten clones comprise roughly 18% of the sample. This sample comprised PBMCs, obtained around 45 days after the first yellow fever vaccination. The receptors stem from a man aged 18 to 35 who received the YFV17D yellow fever vaccine.

The chain recombines TRBV10-2 with TRBJ2-1; D possibly uses TRBD1 or TRBD2 (5 bases each). The germline V gene encodes CDR1 WSHSY and CDR2 SAAADI. V shed 6 bases and J shed 0 bases, with 9 bases lying between them. This CDR3 is 14 amino acids long. DNA for the CDR3: TGCGCCAGCAGGGGACCAAGCTCCTACAATGAGCAGTTCTTC. Protein product: CASRGPSSYNEQFF.

The chain joins TRBV18 to TRBJ1-1, with D hard to call. Deletions cut 2 bases from V and 6 bases from J, with 13 bases between. The CDR3 has 14 amino acids. Germline assignment: CDR1 KGHSH and CDR2 LQKENI. CDR3 in amino acids: CASSPSAPSAEAFF. As DNA, the CDR3 is TGTGCCAGCTCACCATCGGCCCCAAGCGCTGAAGCTTTCTTT.

This clonotype was seen more than once but under ten times. The chain links TRBV28 to TRBJ2-7, with D perhaps assigned TRBD1 or TRBD2 (5 bases each). V lost 7 bases to trimming and J lost 1 base, with 11 bases between them. The CDR3 has 13 residues. CDR1 is MDHEN, CDR2 SYDVKM, per germline. Written as DNA, the CDR3 is TGTGCCAGCAATAAGGGACGATCCTACGAGCAGTACGTC. Protein product: CASNKGRSYEQYV.

This clonotype was seen a handful of times. The CDR3 DNA is TGTGCCAGCAGCTTGCAACTAGCCACAGATACGCAGTATTTT. It translates to CASSLQLATDTQYF. The chain recombines TRBV5-5 with TRBJ2-3; D is perhaps TRBD2 (6 bases). Germline CDR1 and CDR2: SGHKS and YYEKEE (reference sequence). Trimming shortened V by 1 base and J by 2 bases, and 8 bases separated the two germline ends. This CDR3 is built from 14 residues. The full variable domain, completed using reference TRBV5-5 and TRBJ2-3, is DAGVTQSPTHLIKTRGQQVTLRCSPISGHKSVSWYQQVLGQGPQFIFQYYEKEERGRGNFPDRFSARQFPNYSSELNVNALLLGDSALYLCASSLQLATDTQYFGPGTRLTVL.

This clonotype was picked up a small number of times. The chain employs TRBV5-1 and TRBJ1-3; TRBD1 matches at 9 bases. After removal of 3 bases from V and 2 bases from J, the junction contained 12 bases not matched to a gene. The CDR3 length is 18 residues. CDR1 and CDR2 from the germline V gene are SGHRS and YFSETQ. The CDR3 here is CASSSSGTGNRPGNTIYF. CDR3 nucleotide sequence: TGCGCCAGCAGCTCCTCCGGGACAGGGAATCGGCCTGGAAACACCATATATTTT.

In this sample, this clonotype turned up many times. This chain uses TRBV12-3 or TRBV12-4 with TRBJ1-2; 10 bases fit TRBD1. The CDR3 runs 14 residues. Losses at the gene ends were 7 bases for V and 2 bases for J; bases not matched to a gene: 4. The CDR3 reads CASTRQGANYGYTF. The CDR3 nucleotides read TGTGCCAGCACTCGACAGGGGGCAAACTATGGCTACACCTTC.

This clonotype was counted a few times. In DNA, the CDR3 is TGTGCCACCCTAGACAGTGTCTTTGGGGCCAACGTCCTGACTTTC. It specifies CATLDSVFGANVLTF. This rearrangement joins TRBV15 to TRBJ2-6, with a possible D match to TRBD1 (5 bases). V was shortened by 8 bases and J by 3 bases, with 14 bases between the two germline ends. This CDR3 has 15 residues. Per the germline V gene, CDR1 is LNHNV and CDR2 is YYDKDF (reference sequence).

The CDR3 bases are TGTGCCAGCAGCCCAAAAAAGCGGCTAGCCAAAAACATTCAGTACTTC. Translation gives CASSPKKRLAKNIQYF. V usage is TRBV7-8 and J usage is TRBJ2-4, with D perhaps TRBD2 (5 bases). V lost 5 bases and J lost 0, with 14 bases in between. The CDR3 spans 16 residues. Looked up from germline, CDR1 is SGHVS and CDR2 is FQNEAQ.

The chain links TRBV6-1 to TRBJ2-7; D not certain. Germline V lookup: CDR1 MNHNS, CDR2 SASEGT. V was clipped by 6 bases and J by 6 bases, with 15 bases between them. The CDR3 has 13 residues. CDR3 protein: CASRAKVVGEQYF. The DNA for the CDR3 is TGTGCCAGCAGAGCGAAAGTAGTGGGCGAGCAGTACTTC.

In its sample, this clonotype was seen a few times. The chain carries TRBV5-1 and TRBJ2-1, with a weak D call TRBD2 (7 bases). Germline V gene data show CDR1 as SGHRS and CDR2 as YFSETQ. V was pared by 5 bases and J by 6 bases, with 12 bases between. The CDR3 runs to 13 residues. As DNA, the CDR3 is TGCGCCAGCAGTCCCCGGGGGGCCAATGAGCAGTTCTTC. Translation: CASSPRGANEQFF.

This chain connects TRBV10-1 to TRBJ2-1, with TRBD2 matching 12 bases. V lost 2 bases, J lost 2 bases, and 4 bases stayed unmatched. This CDR3 region has 17 residues. CDR1 is WNHNN, CDR2 SYGVQD, per germline (reference sequence). CDR3 DNA sequence: TGCGCCAGCAGTGAGGGGGCTAGCGGGGGGGCCTACAATGAGCAGTTCTTC. This codes for CASSEGASGGAYNEQFF.

V is TRBV7-8 and J is TRBJ2-3, with D possibly being TRBD1 (6 bases). This CDR3 has 18 amino acids. Trimming pared 4 bases from V and 0 bases from J, leaving 20 bases between. Germline V lookup: CDR1 SGHVS, CDR2 FQNEAQ. The CDR3 loop is CASSSRLGQQGSTDTQYF. CDR3 DNA sequence: TGTGCCAGCAGCTCCCGCTTAGGTCAACAGGGAAGCACAGATACGCAGTATTTT.

As regards this clonotype: A much more abundant neighbour one base away suggests this may be a read error. J is TRBJ1-2 and V is TRBV7-9; TRBD1 matches 9 bases. The CDR3 is 14 amino acids. Germline CDR1 is SEHNR and CDR2 is FQNEAQ (reference sequence). V lost 5 bases to trimming and J lost 4 bases; unmatched junction nucleotides: 5. CDR3 sequence reads: CASSPGQGIYGYTF. The DNA for the CDR3 is TGTGCCAGCAGCCCGGGACAGGGAATCTATGGCTACACCTTC.